The 32 T cell receptor beta chains in this list originate from one sample, sequenced in a study of blood T cell repertoires in COVID-19. Sequenced by immunoSEQ multiplex PCR; TCRdb stores in-frame clones only, minus some. The sample lists approximately 300,000 clones, more than 75% seen once, with roughly 4.5% in the top ten. The sequenced sample consisted of PBMCs or T cells enriched from blood (not recorded which). These receptors were collected from a man aged 25 to 45 who had recovered from COVID-19.

This clone was observed a few times. The chain links TRBV4-1 to TRBJ2-7; TRBD2 agrees at 12 bases. CDR3 length: 16 residues. V was pared by 0 bases and J by 3 bases, with 3 bases of the junction left unmatched. Per germline, CDR1 MGHRA and CDR2 YSYEKL. The CDR3 nucleotides are TGCGCCAGCAGCCAAGAAGGACTAGCGGGACACTACGAGCAGTACTTC. Protein sequence: CASSQEGLAGHYEQYF.

The gene calls are TRBV21-1 and TRBJ1-5; the tabulated D call, TRBD1, remains unverified against the DNA. TRBV21-1 is a documented pseudogene. This CDR3 is 19 amino acids long. The CDR3 sequence: CASSKGNRGHSYSNQPQHF. The CDR3 DNA reads as TGTGCCAGCAGCAAAGGGAACAGGGGTCACTCTTATAGCAATCAGCCCCAGCATTTT.

This chain links TRBV30 with TRBJ1-2, with D maybe TRBD1 (5 bases). Germline V gives CDR1 GTSNPN, CDR2 SVGIG (reference sequence). The CDR3 spans 12 residues. V was clipped by 7 bases and J by 5 bases, with 14 bases between them. The CDR3 loop is CASRAGVYGYTF. The CDR3 DNA follows: TGTGCCTCGAGAGCGGGGGTGTATGGCTACACCTTC.

The J gene is TRBJ1-4, the V gene TRBV7-2; 7 positions match TRBD1. The J segment lost 3 bases and the V segment lost 5 bases, leaving 3 bases of the junction unmatched. CDR3 size: 14 residues. Germline CDR1 SGHTA, CDR2 FQGNSA. CDR3 sequence reads: CASSPGTANEKLFF. CDR3 DNA sequence: TGTGCCAGCAGCCCCGGGACAGCTAATGAAAAACTGTTTTTT.

The chain is built from TRBV27 and TRBJ2-5; 10 bases map to TRBD2. V lost 3 bases to trimming and J lost 5 bases; unmatched junction nucleotides: 6. Germline V CDR1 and CDR2: MNHEY, SMNVEV (reference sequence). The CDR3 loop spans 15 amino acids. The CDR3 reads CASSFVLAGLETQYF. The CDR3 coding sequence is TGTGCCAGCAGTTTTGTACTAGCGGGACTCGAGACCCAGTACTTC.

The chain is built from TRBV7-6 and TRBJ1-5; the D is unclear. The CDR3 is 17 residues long. Trimming removed 5 bases at V and 0 bases at J, with 17 bases between. CDR1 SGHVS and CDR2 FNYEAQ come from the germline V gene. In DNA, the CDR3 is TGTGCCAGCAGCCCCTCCGACGACTTCTATAGCAATCAGCCCCAGCATTTT. Protein: CASSPSDDFYSNQPQHF.

This sequence joins TRBV19 and TRBJ2-7; TRBD1 is a possible D gene (5 bases). The length of the CDR3 is 14 residues. Trimming took off 0 bases at V and 7 bases at J, with 13 bases between the two ends. The V gene's germline CDR1 is LNHDA and CDR2 SQIVND (reference sequence). In DNA form, the CDR3 reads TGTGCCAGTAGTATAGAAATCGGACAAAGTGAGCAGTACTTC. This translates into CASSIEIGQSEQYF. Supplemented by reference TRBV19 and TRBJ2-7, the full variable domain reads DGGITQSPKYLFRKEGQNVTLSCEQNLNHDAMYWYRQDPGQGLRLIYYSQIVNDFQKGDIAEGYSVSREKKESFPLTVTSAQKNPTAFYLCASSIEIGQSEQYFGPGTRLTVT.

The rearrangement joins TRBV19 to TRBJ1-2; TRBD1 agrees at 12 bases. CDR1 and CDR2 from the germline V gene are LNHDA and SQIVND (reference sequence). The CDR3 has 17 amino acids. The V segment lost 5 bases and the J segment 3 bases; nucleotides outside the gene matches: 10. The CDR3 spells CASSVRDRGLWHYGYTF. CDR3 DNA: TGTGCCAGTAGTGTCCGGGACAGGGGGCTTTGGCACTATGGCTACACCTTC.

This chain links TRBV19 with TRBJ1-2, with 9 bases aligning to TRBD1. Germline CDR1 reads LNHDA; CDR2 reads SQIVND (reference sequence). The CDR3 is 15 amino acids. Trimming cost V 0 bases and J 5 bases; bases outside gene matches: 4. The CDR3 bases are TGTGCCAGTAGTATAGATCTCGGACAGGGGTATGGCTACACCTTC. Translation gives CASSIDLGQGYGYTF.

V is TRBV2 and J is TRBJ1-2; 7 bases align to TRBD1. The CDR3 has 16 amino acids. V lost 5 bases to trimming and J lost 5 bases; unmatched junction nucleotides: 14. The germline gives CDR1 SNHLY, CDR2 FYNNEI. The CDR3 is CASSTFQGRQGYGYTF. Written as DNA, the CDR3 is TGTGCCAGCAGTACCTTTCAGGGGCGACAGGGATATGGCTACACCTTC.

This chain joins TRBV4-2 and TRBJ2-1; 9 bases line up with TRBD2. J gave up 7 bases and V 3 bases, and 13 bases lay outside the gene matches. The CDR3 extends over 17 amino acids. Germline V gene sequence: CDR1 LGHNA, CDR2 YNFKEQ. The CDR3 loop is CASSQPQWRGGRNEQFF. The CDR3, as DNA: TGTGCCAGCAGCCAGCCTCAGTGGCGGGGGGGCAGGAATGAGCAGTTCTTC.

As to this clone: Other nucleotide sequences in the sample specify the same CDR3. The V gene is TRBV5-1, the J gene TRBJ2-5; a weak D match, TRBD1 (5 bases). This CDR3 spans 14 amino acids. Germline lookup yields CDR1 SGHRS and CDR2 YFSETQ. Trimming stripped 0 bases from V and 0 bases from J, with 6 bases between. The CDR3 spells CASSLGGYQETQYF. In DNA, the CDR3 is TGCGCCAGCAGCTTGGGGGGCTACCAAGAGACCCAGTACTTC. The variable domain in full, with the rest retrieved from reference TRBV5-1 and TRBJ2-5, is KAGVTQTPRYLIKTRGQQVTLSCSPISGHRSVSWYQQTPGQGLQFLFEYFSETQRNKGNFPGRFSGRQFSNSRSEMNVSTLELGDSALYLCASSLGGYQETQYFGPGTRLLVL.

In this sample, this clone turned up a few times. The genes are TRBV7-9 and TRBJ1-1; tentative D call: TRBD1 (5 bases). CDR3 length: 15 residues. CDR1 is SEHNR, CDR2 FQNEAQ, per germline (reference sequence). V was cut by 5 bases and J by 1 base, with 14 bases left in between. CDR3 DNA sequence: TGTGCCAGCAGCGCGGCGATCCAGGGGAACACTGAAGCTTTCTTT. Translating gives CASSAAIQGNTEAFF.

This clone was detected once. This chain uses TRBV25-1 with TRBJ1-2, with D uncertain. The CDR3 has 14 amino acids. Trimming cost V 5 bases and J 4 bases, with 14 bases left between them. The germline V gene encodes CDR1 MGHDK and CDR2 SYGVNS. As DNA, the CDR3 is TGTGCCAGCAGTATGAATGCGGGGTCCTATGGCTACACCTTC. Amino acids: CASSMNAGSYGYTF.

This clone has more than one count but fewer than ten. V is TRBV29-1 and J is TRBJ1-2; D uncertain. Per germline, CDR1 SQVTM and CDR2 ANQGSEA. Trimming removed 7 bases at V and 3 bases at J, with 9 bases between. The CDR3 runs 11 residues. The CDR3 spells CSAIGDYGYTF. The CDR3 DNA is TGCAGCGCTATCGGGGACTATGGCTACACCTTC.

The V and J genes are TRBV30 and TRBJ2-3; D is undetermined. Trimming pared 3 bases from V and 1 base from J, leaving 8 bases between. This CDR3 has 13 residues. Germline assignment: CDR1 GTSNPN and CDR2 SVGIG (reference sequence). This CDR3 reads CAWRARRTDTQYF. The CDR3 DNA reads TGTGCCTGGAGGGCCAGGCGCACAGATACGCAGTATTTT. Based on the CDR3 plus reference TRBV30 and TRBJ2-3, the full variable domain is SQTIHQWPATLVQPVGSPLSLECTVEGTSNPNLYWYRQAAGRGLQLLFYSVGIGQISSEVPQNLSASRPQDRQFILSSKKLLLSDSGFYLCAWRARRTDTQYFGPGTRLTVL.

In its sample, this clone was seen a few times. This rearrangement joins TRBV18 to TRBJ1-2; possibly TRBD1 for D (6 bases). V was pared by 3 bases and J by 4 bases, with 12 bases between. Germline CDR1 reads KGHSH; CDR2 reads LQKENI. The CDR3 totals 14 residues. The CDR3 reads CASSPQGRVYGYTF. Here the CDR3 DNA reads TGTGCCAGCTCACCCCAGGGGCGGGTCTATGGCTACACCTTC.

This clone was seen just once. This chain connects TRBV19 to TRBJ1-6, with D perhaps matching TRBD1 (6 bases). Germline CDR1 and CDR2: LNHDA and SQIVND (reference sequence). V was trimmed by 8 bases and J by 9 bases, leaving 14 bases between them. CDR3 length: 13 amino acids. As DNA, the CDR3 is TGTGCCAGTCATGGGGGGGCGACTTCACCCCTCCACTTT. It encodes CASHGGATSPLHF. The full variable domain, completed using reference TRBV19 and TRBJ1-6, is DGGITQSPKYLFRKEGQNVTLSCEQNLNHDAMYWYRQDPGQGLRLIYYSQIVNDFQKGDIAEGYSVSREKKESFPLTVTSAQKNPTAFYLCASHGGATSPLHFGNGTRLTVT.

This clone has just a few counts. The V and J genes are TRBV7-9 and TRBJ2-2; the D is unclear. V lost 4 bases, J lost 3 bases, and 9 bases lay in between. Germline V gene sequence: CDR1 SEHNR, CDR2 FQNEAQ (reference sequence). This CDR3 comprises 14 residues. This CDR3 is CASSSIMDTGELFF. In DNA form, the CDR3 reads TGTGCCAGCAGCTCTATTATGGACACCGGGGAGCTGTTTTTT.

The chain is built from TRBV19 and TRBJ1-6, with D possibly being TRBD1 (6 bases). With 3 bases removed from V and 8 bases from J, the gap between germline ends came to 11 bases. Germline loops: CDR1 LNHDA, CDR2 SQIVND (reference sequence). CDR3 length equals 14 residues. CDR3 nucleotides: TGTGCCAGTAGTATGGGACAAAGGTATTCACCCCTCCACTTT. This encodes CASSMGQRYSPLHF.

This clone has just a few counts. The chain joins TRBV7-2 to TRBJ1-2; D possibly corresponds to TRBD1 (6 bases). Deletions cut 3 bases from V and 7 bases from J, with 12 bases between. The CDR3 is 13 amino acids. Germline V gene data show CDR1 as SGHTA and CDR2 as FQGNSA. The CDR3 loop is CASSFAGDLGYTF. CDR3 sequence (DNA): TGTGCCAGCAGCTTCGCAGGGGATCTTGGCTACACCTTC.

The chain has TRBV28 and TRBJ2-5; 12 bases are a match to TRBD2. Losses at the gene ends were 10 bases for V and 4 bases for J; bases not matched to a gene: 7. The CDR3 contains 14 residues. CDR1 and CDR2 from the germline V gene are MDHEN and SYDVKM. CDR3 nucleotide sequence: TGTGCCACGTCTAGCGGGGGGGCTTTAGAGACCCAGTACTTC. Encoded protein: CATSSGGALETQYF.

The V gene is TRBV10-1, the J gene TRBJ1-5; 7 bases are a match to TRBD1. The CDR3 loop spans 17 amino acids. Trimming at V came to 0 bases and at J to 2 bases, leaving 7 bases not matched to a gene. Germline CDR1 reads WNHNN; CDR2 reads SYGVQD (reference sequence). This CDR3 is CASSESDREAGNQPQHF. CDR3 coding DNA: TGCGCCAGCAGTGAGTCAGACAGGGAGGCGGGCAATCAGCCCCAGCATTTT.

The CDR3 is CASSEGGTPRLYEQYF. The CDR3, as DNA: TGTGCCAGCAGCGAGGGCGGGACTCCGAGACTTTACGAGCAGTACTTC. The chain combines TRBV9 with TRBJ2-7, with a weak D call TRBD2 (6 bases). In germline, CDR1 is SGDLS, CDR2 YYNGEE. This CDR3 is built from 16 residues. V lost 3 bases and J 4 bases, leaving 20 bases between the germline ends. Based on the CDR3 plus reference TRBV9 and TRBJ2-7, the full variable domain is DSGVTQTPKHLITATGQRVTLRCSPRSGDLSVYWYQQSLDQGLQFLIQYYNGEERAKGNILERFSAQQFPDLHSELNLSSLELGDSALYFCASSEGGTPRLYEQYFGPGTRLTVT.

The chain joins TRBV18 to TRBJ2-7, with 7 positions matching TRBD1. The germline CDR1 and CDR2 sequences are KGHSH and LQKENI. This CDR3 is 14 amino acids long. J lost 2 bases, V lost 2 bases, and 3 bases had no gene match. The CDR3: CASSPRQGPYEQYF. CDR3 DNA sequence: TGTGCCAGCTCACCAAGACAGGGACCCTACGAGCAGTACTTC.

This rearrangement joins TRBV27 to TRBJ1-2; tentative D call: TRBD1 (6 bases). V was clipped by 2 bases and J by 5 bases, with 12 bases between them. The CDR3 totals 14 residues. Germline CDR1 reads MNHEY; CDR2 reads SMNVEV (reference sequence). The CDR3 region has the DNA TGTGCCAGCAGTTTAGGGAGACAGGCTTATGGCTACACCTTC. Translated: CASSLGRQAYGYTF.

The chain links TRBV2 to TRBJ1-1; the match to TRBD1 covers 10 bases. Germline V gene lookup returns CDR1 SNHLY and CDR2 FYNNEI. Trimming removed 6 bases from V and 4 bases from J; junction bases left unmatched: 8. The CDR3 is 15 amino acids. CDR3 in amino acids: CASRNAGQGVTEAFF. The CDR3 DNA is TGTGCCAGCAGGAATGCCGGACAGGGGGTCACTGAAGCTTTCTTT.

The chain employs TRBV29-1 and TRBJ1-2, with TRBD1 as a possible D gene (5 bases). CDR1 is SQVTM and CDR2 is ANQGSEA in the germline V gene. Trimming cost V 4 bases and J 4 bases, with 13 bases left between them. The CDR3 extends over 13 amino acids. The CDR3 DNA reads as TGCAGCGTTGGGGGGGGGTCCCGCTATGGCTACACCTTC. It is translated as CSVGGGSRYGYTF.

The V gene is TRBV5-4, the J gene TRBJ1-1; D is uncertain. CDR1 is SGHNT, CDR2 YYREEE, per germline (reference sequence). Trimming removed 6 bases at V and 1 base at J, with 13 bases between. CDR3 length equals 14 residues. CDR3 protein: CASIPIPPNTEAFF. The CDR3 region has the DNA TGTGCCAGCATCCCTATTCCCCCGAACACTGAAGCTTTCTTT. Full variable domain (remainder filled in from reference TRBV5-4 and TRBJ1-1): ETGVTQSPTHLIKTRGQQVTLRCSSQSGHNTVSWYQQALGQGPQFIFQYYREEENGRGNFPPRFSGLQFPNYSSELNVNALELDDSALYLCASIPIPPNTEAFFGQGTRLTVV.

The CDR3 loop reads CASSLSGATNEKLFF. The CDR3 bases are TGTGCCAGCAGTTTGTCAGGGGCAACTAATGAAAAACTGTTTTTT. The genes are TRBV28 and TRBJ1-4, with a possible D match to TRBD1 (6 bases). V lost 3 bases, J lost 0 bases, and 8 bases lay in between. Germline CDR1 and CDR2: MDHEN and SYDVKM. This CDR3 region has 15 residues.

This chain joins TRBV5-6 and TRBJ1-6; D is unresolved. Germline lookup yields CDR1 SGHDT and CDR2 YYEEEE. This CDR3 contains 16 residues. V was trimmed by 1 base and J by 5 bases, leaving 13 bases between them. Written as DNA, the CDR3 is TGTGCCAGCAGCTTGAGGACTATACACAATAATTCACCCCTCCACTTT. Translation: CASSLRTIHNNSPLHF.

The rearrangement joins TRBV29-1 to TRBJ1-2, with D maybe TRBD1 (6 bases). V lost 3 bases to trimming and J lost 5 bases, with 13 bases between them. Germline-derived CDR1 and CDR2 are SQVTM and ANQGSEA. The CDR3 runs to 13 residues. The CDR3: CSVDQGLSYGYTF. CDR3 nucleotide sequence: TGCAGCGTTGATCAGGGGCTTTCGTATGGCTACACCTTC.